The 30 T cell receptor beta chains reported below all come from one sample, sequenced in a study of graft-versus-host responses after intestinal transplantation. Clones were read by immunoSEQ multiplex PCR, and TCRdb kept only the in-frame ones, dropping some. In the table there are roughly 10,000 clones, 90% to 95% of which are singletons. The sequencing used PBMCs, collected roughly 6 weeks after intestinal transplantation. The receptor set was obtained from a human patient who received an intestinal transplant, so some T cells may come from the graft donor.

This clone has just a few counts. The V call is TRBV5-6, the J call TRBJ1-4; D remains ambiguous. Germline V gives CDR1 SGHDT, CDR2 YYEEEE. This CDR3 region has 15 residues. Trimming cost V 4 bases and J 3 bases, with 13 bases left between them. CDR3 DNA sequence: TGTGCCAGCAGCCCGTCACACTTGGCTAATGAAAAACTGTTTTTT. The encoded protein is CASSPSHLANEKLFF.

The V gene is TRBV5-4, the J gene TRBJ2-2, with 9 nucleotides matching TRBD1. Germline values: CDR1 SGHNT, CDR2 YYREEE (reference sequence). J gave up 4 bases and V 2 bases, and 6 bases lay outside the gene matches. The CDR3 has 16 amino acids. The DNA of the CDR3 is TGTGCCAGCAGCTTTGCCTGGACAGGGGTCACCGGGGAGCTGTTTTTT. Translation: CASSFAWTGVTGELFF. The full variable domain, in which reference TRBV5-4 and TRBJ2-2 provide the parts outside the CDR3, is ETGVTQSPTHLIKTRGQQVTLRCSSQSGHNTVSWYQQALGQGPQFIFQYYREEENGRGNFPPRFSGLQFPNYSSELNVNALELDDSALYLCASSFAWTGVTGELFFGEGSRLTVL.

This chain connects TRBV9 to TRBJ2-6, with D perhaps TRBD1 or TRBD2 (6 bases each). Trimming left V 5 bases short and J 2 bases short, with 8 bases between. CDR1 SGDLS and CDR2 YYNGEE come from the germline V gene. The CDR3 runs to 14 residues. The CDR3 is CASRGGTGANVLTF. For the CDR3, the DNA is TGTGCCAGCAGAGGGGGGACTGGGGCCAACGTCCTGACTTTC.

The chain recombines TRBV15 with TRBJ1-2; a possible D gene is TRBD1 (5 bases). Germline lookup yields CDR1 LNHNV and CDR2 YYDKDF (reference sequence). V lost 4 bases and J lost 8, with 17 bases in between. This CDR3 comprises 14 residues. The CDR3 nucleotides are TGTGCCACCAGCACCACTTGGGGGGGAGGAGGCTACACCTTC. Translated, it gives CATSTTWGGGGYTF.

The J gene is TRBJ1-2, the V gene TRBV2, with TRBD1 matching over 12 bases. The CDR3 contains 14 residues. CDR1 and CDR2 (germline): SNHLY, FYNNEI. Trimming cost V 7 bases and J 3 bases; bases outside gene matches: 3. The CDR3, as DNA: TGTGCCAGCAATGGGACAGGGGGCCACTATGGCTACACCTTC. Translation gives CASNGTGGHYGYTF.

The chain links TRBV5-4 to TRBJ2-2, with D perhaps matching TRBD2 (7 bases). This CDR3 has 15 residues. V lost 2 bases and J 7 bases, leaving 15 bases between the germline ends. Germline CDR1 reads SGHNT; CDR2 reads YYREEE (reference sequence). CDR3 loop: CASSLGGADGGELFF. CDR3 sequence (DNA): TGTGCCAGCAGCTTAGGGGGGGCAGATGGCGGGGAGCTGTTTTTT.

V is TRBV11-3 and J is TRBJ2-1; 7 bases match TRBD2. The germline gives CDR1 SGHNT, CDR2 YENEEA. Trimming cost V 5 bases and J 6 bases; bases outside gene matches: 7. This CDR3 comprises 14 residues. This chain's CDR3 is CASSPRTSTNEQFF. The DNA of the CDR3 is TGTGCCAGCAGCCCAAGGACTAGTACCAATGAGCAGTTCTTC.

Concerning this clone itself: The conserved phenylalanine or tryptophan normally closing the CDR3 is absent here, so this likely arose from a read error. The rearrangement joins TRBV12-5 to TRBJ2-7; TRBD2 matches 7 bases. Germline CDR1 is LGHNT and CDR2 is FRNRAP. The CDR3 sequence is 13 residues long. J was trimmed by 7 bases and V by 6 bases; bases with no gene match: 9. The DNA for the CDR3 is TGTGCTAGTGGGTCCCGGGACTATCCGGAGCAGTACCTC. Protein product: CASGSRDYPEQYL.

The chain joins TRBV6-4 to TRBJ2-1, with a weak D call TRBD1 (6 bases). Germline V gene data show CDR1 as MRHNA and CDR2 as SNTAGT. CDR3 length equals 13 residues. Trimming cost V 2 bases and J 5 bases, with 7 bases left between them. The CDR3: CASSDRDNNEQFF. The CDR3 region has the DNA TGTGCCAGCAGTGACAGGGACAACAATGAGCAGTTCTTC.

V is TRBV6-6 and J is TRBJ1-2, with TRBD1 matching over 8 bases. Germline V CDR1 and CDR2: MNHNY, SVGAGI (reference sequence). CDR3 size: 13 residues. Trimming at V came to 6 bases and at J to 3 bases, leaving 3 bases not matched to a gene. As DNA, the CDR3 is TGTGCCAGCAGGACAGGGGACGACTATGGCTACACCTTC. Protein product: CASRTGDDYGYTF.

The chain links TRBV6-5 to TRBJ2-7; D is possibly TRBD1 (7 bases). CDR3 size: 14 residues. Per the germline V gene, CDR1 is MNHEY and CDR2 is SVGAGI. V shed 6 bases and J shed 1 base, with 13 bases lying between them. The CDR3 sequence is CASRPSGGSYEQYF. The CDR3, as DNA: TGTGCCAGCAGGCCCTCAGGGGGGTCCTACGAGCAGTACTTC.

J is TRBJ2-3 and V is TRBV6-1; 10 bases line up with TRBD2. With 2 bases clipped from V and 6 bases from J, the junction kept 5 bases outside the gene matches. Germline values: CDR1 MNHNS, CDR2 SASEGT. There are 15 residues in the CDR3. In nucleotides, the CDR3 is TGTGCCAGCAGTGAATCAGCGGGGGGGCCGGATACGCAGTATTTT. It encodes CASSESAGGPDTQYF.

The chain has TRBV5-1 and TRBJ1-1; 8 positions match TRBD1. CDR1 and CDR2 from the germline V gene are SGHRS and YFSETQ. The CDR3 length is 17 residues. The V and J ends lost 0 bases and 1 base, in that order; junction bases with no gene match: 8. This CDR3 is CASSLEVIGQGNTEAFF. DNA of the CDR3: TGCGCCAGCAGCTTGGAAGTGATAGGACAGGGGAACACTGAAGCTTTCTTT.

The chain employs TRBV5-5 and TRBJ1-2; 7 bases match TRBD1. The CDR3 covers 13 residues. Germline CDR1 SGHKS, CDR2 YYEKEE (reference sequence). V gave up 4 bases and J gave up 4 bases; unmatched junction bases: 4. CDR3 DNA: TGTGCCAGCAGCGCTACAGGGGCCTATGGCTACACCTTC. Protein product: CASSATGAYGYTF.

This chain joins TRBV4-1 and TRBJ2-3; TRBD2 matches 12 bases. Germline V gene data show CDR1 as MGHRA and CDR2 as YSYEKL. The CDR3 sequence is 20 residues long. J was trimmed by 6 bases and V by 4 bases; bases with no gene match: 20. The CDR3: CASSLVVIGLAGGPGDTQYF. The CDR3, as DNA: TGCGCCAGCAGCCTCGTTGTTATAGGGCTAGCGGGGGGGCCTGGGGATACGCAGTATTTT.

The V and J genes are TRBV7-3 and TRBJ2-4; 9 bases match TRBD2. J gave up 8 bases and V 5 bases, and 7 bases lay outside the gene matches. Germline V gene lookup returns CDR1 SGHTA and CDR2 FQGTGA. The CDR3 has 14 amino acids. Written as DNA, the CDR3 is TGTGCCAGCAGCCCTAGCGGGATCGGAGACATTCAGTACTTC. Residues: CASSPSGIGDIQYF.

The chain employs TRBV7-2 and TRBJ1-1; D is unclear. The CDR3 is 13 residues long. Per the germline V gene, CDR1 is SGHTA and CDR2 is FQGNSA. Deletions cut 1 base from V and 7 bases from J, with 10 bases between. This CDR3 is CASSLVVLNEAFF. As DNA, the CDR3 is TGTGCCAGCAGCTTAGTCGTGCTCAATGAAGCTTTCTTT.

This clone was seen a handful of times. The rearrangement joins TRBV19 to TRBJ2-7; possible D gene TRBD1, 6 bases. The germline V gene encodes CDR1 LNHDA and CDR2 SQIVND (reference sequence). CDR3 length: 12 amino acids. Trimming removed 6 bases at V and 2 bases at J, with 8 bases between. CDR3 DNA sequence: TGTGCCAGTAGCGGACAGCCCTACGAGCAGTACTTC. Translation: CASSGQPYEQYF.

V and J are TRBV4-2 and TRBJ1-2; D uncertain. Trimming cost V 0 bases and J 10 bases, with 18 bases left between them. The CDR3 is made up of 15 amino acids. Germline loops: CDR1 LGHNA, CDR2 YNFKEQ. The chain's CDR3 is CASSQETWPEDPYTF. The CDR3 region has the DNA TGTGCCAGCAGCCAAGAAACCTGGCCGGAGGATCCCTACACCTTC.

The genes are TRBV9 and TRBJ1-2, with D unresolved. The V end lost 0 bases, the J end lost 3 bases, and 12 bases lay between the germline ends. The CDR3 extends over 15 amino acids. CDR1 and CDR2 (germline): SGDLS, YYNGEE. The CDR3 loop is CASSVDHRQDYGYTF. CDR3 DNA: TGTGCCAGCAGCGTAGATCACCGCCAGGACTATGGCTACACCTTC.

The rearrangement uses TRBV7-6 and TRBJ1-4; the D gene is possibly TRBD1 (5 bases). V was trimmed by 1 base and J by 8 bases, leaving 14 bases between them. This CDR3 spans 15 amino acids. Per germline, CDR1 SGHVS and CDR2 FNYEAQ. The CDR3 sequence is CASSLGGGIGEKLFF. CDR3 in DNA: TGTGCCAGCAGCTTAGGCGGGGGGATCGGGGAAAAACTGTTTTTT.

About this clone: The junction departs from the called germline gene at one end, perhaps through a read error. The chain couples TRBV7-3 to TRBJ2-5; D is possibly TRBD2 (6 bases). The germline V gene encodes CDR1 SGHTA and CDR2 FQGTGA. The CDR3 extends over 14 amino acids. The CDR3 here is CASSPLAGQGTQYF. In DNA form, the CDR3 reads TGTGCCAGCAGCCCACTAGCTGGGCAAGGGACCCAGTACTTC. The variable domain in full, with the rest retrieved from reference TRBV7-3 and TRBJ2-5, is GAGVSQTPSNKVTEKGKYVELRCDPISGHTALYWYRQSLGQGPEFLIYFQGTGAADDSGLPNDRFFAVRPEGSVSTLKIQRTERGDSAVYLCASSPLAGQGTQYFGPGTRLLVL.

The CDR3 sequence is CASSQAGMNTEAFF. CDR3 DNA: TGCGCCAGCAGCCAAGCCGGGATGAACACTGAAGCTTTCTTT. V usage is TRBV4-1 and J usage is TRBJ1-1; D is unclear. The CDR3 extends over 14 amino acids. The V and J ends lost 1 base and 0 bases respectively, with 6 bases between them. Germline V gene lookup returns CDR1 MGHRA and CDR2 YSYEKL.

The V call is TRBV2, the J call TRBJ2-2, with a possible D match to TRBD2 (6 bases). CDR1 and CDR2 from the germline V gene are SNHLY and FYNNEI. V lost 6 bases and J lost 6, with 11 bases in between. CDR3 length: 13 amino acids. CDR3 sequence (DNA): TGTGCCAGCAGGGGGGGTGTGGCCGGGGAGCTGTTTTTT. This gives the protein CASRGGVAGELFF.

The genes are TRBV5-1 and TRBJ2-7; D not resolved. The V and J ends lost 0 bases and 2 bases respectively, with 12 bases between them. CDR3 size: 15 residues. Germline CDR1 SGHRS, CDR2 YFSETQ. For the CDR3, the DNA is TGCGCCAGCAGCTTGGTTTCTAGTGTTGCCTACGAGCAGTACTTC. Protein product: CASSLVSSVAYEQYF. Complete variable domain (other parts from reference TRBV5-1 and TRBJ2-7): KAGVTQTPRYLIKTRGQQVTLSCSPISGHRSVSWYQQTPGQGLQFLFEYFSETQRNKGNFPGRFSGRQFSNSRSEMNVSTLELGDSALYLCASSLVSSVAYEQYFGPGTRLTVT.

CDR3 nucleotides: TGTGCCAGCAGCGTAGACGGGGCCCCGAACTACGAGCAGTACTTC. Protein sequence: CASSVDGAPNYEQYF. This chain connects TRBV9 to TRBJ2-7, with D perhaps given as TRBD1 or TRBD2 (5 bases each). Looked up from germline, CDR1 is SGDLS and CDR2 is YYNGEE. Trimming pared 0 bases from V and 3 bases from J, leaving 13 bases between. CDR3 length: 15 amino acids. Using reference TRBV9 and TRBJ2-7 for the parts outside the CDR3, the full variable domain is DSGVTQTPKHLITATGQRVTLRCSPRSGDLSVYWYQQSLDQGLQFLIQYYNGEERAKGNILERFSAQQFPDLHSELNLSSLELGDSALYFCASSVDGAPNYEQYFGPGTRLTVT.

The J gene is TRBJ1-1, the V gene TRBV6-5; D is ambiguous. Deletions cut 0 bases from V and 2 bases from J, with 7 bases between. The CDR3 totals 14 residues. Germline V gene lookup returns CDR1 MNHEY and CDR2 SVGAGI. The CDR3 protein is CASSYSAQNTEAFF. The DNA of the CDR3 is TGTGCCAGCAGTTACTCGGCCCAAAACACTGAAGCTTTCTTT.

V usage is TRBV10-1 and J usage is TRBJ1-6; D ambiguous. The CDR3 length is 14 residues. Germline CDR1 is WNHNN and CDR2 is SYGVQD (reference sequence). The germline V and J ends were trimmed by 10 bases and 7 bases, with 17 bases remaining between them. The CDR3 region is CATRDRPENSPLHF. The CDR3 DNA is TGCGCCACCAGAGACCGACCTGAAAATTCACCCCTCCACTTT.

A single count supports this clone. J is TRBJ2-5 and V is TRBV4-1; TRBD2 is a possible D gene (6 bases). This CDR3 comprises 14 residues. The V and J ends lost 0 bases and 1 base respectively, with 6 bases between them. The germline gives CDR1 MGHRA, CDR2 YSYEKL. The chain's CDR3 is CASSQEEGQETQYF. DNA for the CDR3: TGCGCCAGCAGCCAAGAGGAGGGCCAAGAGACCCAGTACTTC.

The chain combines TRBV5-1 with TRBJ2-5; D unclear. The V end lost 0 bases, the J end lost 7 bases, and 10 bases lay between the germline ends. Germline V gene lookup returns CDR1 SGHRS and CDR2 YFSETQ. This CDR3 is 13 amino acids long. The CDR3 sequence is CASSLDPSGTQYF. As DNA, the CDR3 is TGCGCCAGCAGCTTGGATCCCTCGGGGACCCAGTACTTC.